The 2 T cell receptor beta chains below all came from one sample that was sequenced in a study of shared T cell receptors in the human thymus. Some clones are missing from TCRdb's copy, which holds only in-frame ones; the method was immunoSEQ multiplex PCR. Here the sample spans hundreds of thousands of clones, approximately 95% being singletons. What was sequenced was thymocytes. Every receptor here comes from a human donor.

CDR3 amino acids: CASSVEDSYEQYF. The DNA of the CDR3 is TGTGCCAGTAGTGTGGAGGACAGCTACGAGCAGTACTTC. V usage is TRBV19 and J usage is TRBJ2-7; D might be TRBD1 (6 bases). This CDR3 region has 13 residues. CDR1 is LNHDA and CDR2 is SQIVND in the germline V gene (reference sequence). With 5 bases removed from V and 3 bases from J, the gap between germline ends came to 11 bases.

CDR3 bases: TGTGCCAGCAGTGAATGGGGGGGGCTGGGTCAGCCCCAGCATTTT. This codes for CASSEWGGLGQPQHF. J is TRBJ1-5 and V is TRBV6-1, with D possibly matching TRBD1 (6 bases). Germline loops: CDR1 MNHNS, CDR2 SASEGT. The CDR3 is 15 residues long. The V end lost 2 bases, the J end lost 6 bases, and 14 bases lay between the germline ends.